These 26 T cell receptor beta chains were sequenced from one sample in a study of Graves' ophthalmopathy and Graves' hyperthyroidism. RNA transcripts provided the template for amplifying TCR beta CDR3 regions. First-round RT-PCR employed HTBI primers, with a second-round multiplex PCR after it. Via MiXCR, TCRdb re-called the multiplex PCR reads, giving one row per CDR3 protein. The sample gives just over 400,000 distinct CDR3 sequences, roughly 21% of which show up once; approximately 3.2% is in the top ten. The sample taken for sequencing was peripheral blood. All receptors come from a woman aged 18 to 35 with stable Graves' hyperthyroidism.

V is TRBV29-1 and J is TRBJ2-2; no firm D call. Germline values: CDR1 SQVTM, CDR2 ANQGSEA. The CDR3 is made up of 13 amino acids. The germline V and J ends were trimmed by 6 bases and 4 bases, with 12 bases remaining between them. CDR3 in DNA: TGCAGCGTAGCCCCAGTGGGCACCGGGGAGCTGTTTTTT. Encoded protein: CSVAPVGTGELFF.

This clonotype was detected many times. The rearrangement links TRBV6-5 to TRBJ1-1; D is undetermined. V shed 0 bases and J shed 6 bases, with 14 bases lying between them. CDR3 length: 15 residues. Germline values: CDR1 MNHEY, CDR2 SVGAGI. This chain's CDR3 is CASSYSTGPESEAFF. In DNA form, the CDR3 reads TGTGCCAGCAGTTACTCTACCGGTCCTGAATCTGAAGCTTTCTTT.

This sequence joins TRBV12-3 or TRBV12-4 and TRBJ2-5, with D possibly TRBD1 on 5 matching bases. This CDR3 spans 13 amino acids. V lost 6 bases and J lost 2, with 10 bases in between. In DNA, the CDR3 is TGTGCCAGCAGAGATGACAGACAAGAGACCCAGTACTTC. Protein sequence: CASRDDRQETQYF.

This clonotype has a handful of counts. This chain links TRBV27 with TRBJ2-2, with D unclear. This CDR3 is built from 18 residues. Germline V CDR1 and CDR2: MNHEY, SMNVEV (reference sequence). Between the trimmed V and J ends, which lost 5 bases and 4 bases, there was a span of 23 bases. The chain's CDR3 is CASSPNIPHSMVTGELFF. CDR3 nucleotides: TGTGCCAGCAGTCCCAATATCCCCCACAGTATGGTCACCGGGGAGCTGTTTTTT.

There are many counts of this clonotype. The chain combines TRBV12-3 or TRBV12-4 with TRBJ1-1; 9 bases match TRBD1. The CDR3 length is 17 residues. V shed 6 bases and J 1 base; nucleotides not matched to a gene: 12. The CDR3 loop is CASSKHGTGSSNTEAFF. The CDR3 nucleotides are TGTGCCAGCAGCAAACACGGGACAGGGAGCTCGAACACTGAAGCTTTCTTT.

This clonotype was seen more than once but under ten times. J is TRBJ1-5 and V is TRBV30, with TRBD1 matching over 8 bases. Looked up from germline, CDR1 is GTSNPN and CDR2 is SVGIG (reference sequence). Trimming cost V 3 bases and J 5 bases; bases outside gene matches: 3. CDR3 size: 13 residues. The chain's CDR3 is CAWSGQGYQPQHF. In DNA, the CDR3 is TGTGCCTGGAGCGGACAGGGATATCAGCCCCAGCATTTT.

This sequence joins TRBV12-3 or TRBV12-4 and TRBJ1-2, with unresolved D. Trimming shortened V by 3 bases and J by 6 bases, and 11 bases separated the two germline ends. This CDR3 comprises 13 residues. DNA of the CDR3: TGTGCCAGCAGTTTCGAGGCCTCCCATGGCTACACCTTC. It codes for CASSFEASHGYTF.

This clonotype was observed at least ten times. The CDR3 DNA is TGTGCCAGCACCCAGGGACAGGCTCTTGGTGGCATTCAGTACTTC. This encodes CASTQGQALGGIQYF. The J gene is TRBJ2-4, the V gene TRBV7-2; 8 bases align to TRBD1. The CDR3 contains 15 residues. Germline V CDR1 and CDR2: SGHTA, FQGNSA. Trimming took 7 bases from V and 9 from J; bases not matched to a gene: 14. The variable domain in full, completed from reference TRBV7-2 and TRBJ2-4, reads GAGVSQSPSNKVTEKGKDVELRCDPISGHTALYWYRQSLGQGLEFLIYFQGNSAPDKSGLPSDRFSAERTGGSVSTLTIQRTQQEDSAVYLCASTQGQALGGIQYFGAGTRLSVL.

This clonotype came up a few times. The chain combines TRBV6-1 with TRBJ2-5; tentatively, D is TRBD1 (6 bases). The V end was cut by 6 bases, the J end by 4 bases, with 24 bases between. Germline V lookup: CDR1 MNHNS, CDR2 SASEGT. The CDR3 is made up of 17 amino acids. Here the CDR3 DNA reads TGTGCCAGCAGGAAAGGATTCCCGACAGGTGGGGGAGAGACCCAGTACTTC. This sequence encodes CASRKGFPTGGGETQYF.

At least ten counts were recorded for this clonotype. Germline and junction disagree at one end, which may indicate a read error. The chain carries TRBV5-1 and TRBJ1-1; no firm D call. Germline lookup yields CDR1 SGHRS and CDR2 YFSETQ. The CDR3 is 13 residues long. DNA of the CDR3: TGCGCCAGCAGCTTGGTTGGCGGCACTGAAGCTTCCTTT. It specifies CASSLVGGTEASF.

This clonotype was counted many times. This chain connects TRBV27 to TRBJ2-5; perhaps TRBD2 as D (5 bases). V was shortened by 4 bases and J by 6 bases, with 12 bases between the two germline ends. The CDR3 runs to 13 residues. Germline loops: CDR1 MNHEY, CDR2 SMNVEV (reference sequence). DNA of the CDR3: TGTGCCAGCAGTTCCCCGAGGGAAAAGACCCAGTACTTC. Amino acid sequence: CASSSPREKTQYF.

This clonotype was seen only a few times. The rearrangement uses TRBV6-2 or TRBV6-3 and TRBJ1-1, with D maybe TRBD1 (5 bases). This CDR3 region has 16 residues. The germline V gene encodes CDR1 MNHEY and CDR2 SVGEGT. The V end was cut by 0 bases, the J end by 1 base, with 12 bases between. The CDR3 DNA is TGTGCCAGCAGTTACTCAATGGGGGTTGGGAACACTGAAGCTTTCTTT. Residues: CASSYSMGVGNTEAFF.

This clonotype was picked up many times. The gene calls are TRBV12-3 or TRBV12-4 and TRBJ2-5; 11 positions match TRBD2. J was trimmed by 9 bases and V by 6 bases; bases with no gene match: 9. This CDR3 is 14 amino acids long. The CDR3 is CASRPGLAAVSQYF. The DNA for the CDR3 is TGTGCCAGCAGGCCGGGACTAGCGGCCGTGTCCCAGTACTTC.

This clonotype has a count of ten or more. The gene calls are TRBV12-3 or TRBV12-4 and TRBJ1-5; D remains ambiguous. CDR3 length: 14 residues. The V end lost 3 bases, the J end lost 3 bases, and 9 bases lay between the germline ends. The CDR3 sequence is CASSFREPNQPQHF. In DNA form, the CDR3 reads TGTGCCAGCAGTTTTAGGGAGCCCAATCAGCCCCAGCATTTT.

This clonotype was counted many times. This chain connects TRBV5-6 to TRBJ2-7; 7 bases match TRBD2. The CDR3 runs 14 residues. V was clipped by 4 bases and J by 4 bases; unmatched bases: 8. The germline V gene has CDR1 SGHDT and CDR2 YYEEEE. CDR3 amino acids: CASSPPGLQYEQYF. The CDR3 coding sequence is TGTGCCAGCAGCCCCCCGGGACTACAATACGAGCAGTACTTC.

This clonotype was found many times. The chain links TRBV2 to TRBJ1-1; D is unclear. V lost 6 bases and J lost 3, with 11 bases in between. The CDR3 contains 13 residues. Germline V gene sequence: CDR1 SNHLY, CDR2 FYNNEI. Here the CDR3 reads CASSQDGYTEAFF. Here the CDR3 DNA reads TGTGCCAGCAGCCAGGACGGCTACACTGAAGCTTTCTTT.

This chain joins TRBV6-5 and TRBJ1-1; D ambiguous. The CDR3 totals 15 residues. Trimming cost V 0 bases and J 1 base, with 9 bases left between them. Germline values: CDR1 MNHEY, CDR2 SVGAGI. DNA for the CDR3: TGTGCCAGCAGTTACTCGCCAGTACAGAACACTGAAGCTTTCTTT. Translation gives CASSYSPVQNTEAFF.

The CDR3, as DNA: TGTGCCAGCAGTTTCTCGGTACTTATAAACGAGCAGTACTTC. Translating gives CASSFSVLINEQYF. The chain uses TRBV28 and TRBJ2-7; no reliable D call. V lost 3 bases and J lost 5, with 14 bases in between. CDR1 and CDR2 from the germline V gene are MDHEN and SYDVKM. The CDR3 extends over 14 amino acids.

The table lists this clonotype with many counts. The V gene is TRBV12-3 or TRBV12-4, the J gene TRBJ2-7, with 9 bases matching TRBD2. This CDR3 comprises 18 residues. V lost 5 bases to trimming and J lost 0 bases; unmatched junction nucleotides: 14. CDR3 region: CASSNKPRFSGSSYEQYF. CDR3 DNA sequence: TGTGCCAGCAGTAACAAACCGAGATTTAGCGGGAGCTCCTACGAGCAGTACTTC.

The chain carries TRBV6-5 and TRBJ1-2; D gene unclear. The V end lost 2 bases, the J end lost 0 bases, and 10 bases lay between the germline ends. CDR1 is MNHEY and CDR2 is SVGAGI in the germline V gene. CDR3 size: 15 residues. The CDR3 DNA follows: TGTGCCAGCAGTTACCGGAGCAGCTCTAACTATGGCTACACCTTC. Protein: CASSYRSSSNYGYTF.

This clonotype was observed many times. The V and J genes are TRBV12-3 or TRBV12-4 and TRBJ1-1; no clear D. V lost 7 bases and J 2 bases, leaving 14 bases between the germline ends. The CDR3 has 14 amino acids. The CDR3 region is CASIRSPSNTEAFF. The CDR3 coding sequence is TGTGCCAGCATCAGATCCCCTTCAAACACTGAAGCTTTCTTT.

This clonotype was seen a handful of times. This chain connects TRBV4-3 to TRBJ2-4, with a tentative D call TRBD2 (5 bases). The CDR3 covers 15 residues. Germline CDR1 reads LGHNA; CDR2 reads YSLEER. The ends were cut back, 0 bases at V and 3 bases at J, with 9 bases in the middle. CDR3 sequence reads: CASSQDEGVKNIQYF. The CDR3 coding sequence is TGCGCCAGCAGCCAAGATGAGGGAGTCAAAAACATTCAGTACTTC.

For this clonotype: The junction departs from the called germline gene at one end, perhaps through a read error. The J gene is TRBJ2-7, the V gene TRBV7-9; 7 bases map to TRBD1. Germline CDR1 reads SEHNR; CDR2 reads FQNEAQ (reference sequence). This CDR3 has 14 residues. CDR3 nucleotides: TGTGTCAGCAGCCCGACAGGGAGCTCCTACGAGCAGTACTTC. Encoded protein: CVSSPTGSSYEQYF.

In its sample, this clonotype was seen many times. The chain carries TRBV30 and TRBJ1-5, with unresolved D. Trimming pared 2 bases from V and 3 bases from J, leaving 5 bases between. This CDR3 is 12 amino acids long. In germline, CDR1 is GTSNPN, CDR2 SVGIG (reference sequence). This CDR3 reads CAWSPPNQPQHF. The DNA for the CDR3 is TGTGCCTGGAGTCCCCCCAATCAGCCCCAGCATTTT.

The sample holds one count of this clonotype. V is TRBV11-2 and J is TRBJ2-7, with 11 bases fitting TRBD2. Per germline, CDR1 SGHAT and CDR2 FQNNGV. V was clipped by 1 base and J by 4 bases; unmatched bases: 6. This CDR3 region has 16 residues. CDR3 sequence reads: CASSLGSTSGRYEQYF. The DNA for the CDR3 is TGTGCCAGCAGCTTAGGATCCACTAGCGGGAGATACGAGCAGTACTTC.

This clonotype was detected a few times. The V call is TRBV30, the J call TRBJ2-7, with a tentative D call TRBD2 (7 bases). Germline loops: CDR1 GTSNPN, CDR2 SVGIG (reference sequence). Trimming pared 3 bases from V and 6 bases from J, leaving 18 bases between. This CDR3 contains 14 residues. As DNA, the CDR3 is TGTGCCTGGAGATTACACGGGGGGCTCGGCGAGCAGTACTTC. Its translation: CAWRLHGGLGEQYF. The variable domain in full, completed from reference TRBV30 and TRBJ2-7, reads SQTIHQWPATLVQPVGSPLSLECTVEGTSNPNLYWYRQAAGRGLQLLFYSVGIGQISSEVPQNLSASRPQDRQFILSSKKLLLSDSGFYLCAWRLHGGLGEQYFGPGTRLTVT.